These T cell receptor beta chains were read from a single sample in a study of human T cells and chemical hapten exposure. In TCRdb, the RACE reads were re-called with MiXCR into one record per CDR3 protein. This table holds around 110,000 distinct CDR3 sequences, 12% found once. The sequenced sample was whole blood, obtained in connection with sensitization to the hapten diphenylcyclopropenone (DPC). These receptor sequences come from a woman between 50 and 59 years old with alopecia areata. Some clones in this sample may be carry-over from other donors' samples. Both conserved end residues are part of each CDR3. The order of the fields is D gene, clone size, J gene, V gene, CDR3 protein, CDR3 DNA. The D gene is left open where the match is weak. Clone size is not always given. Where it is, it says once, few, many or a class for expanded clones.

TRBD1 | NA | TRBJ2-1 | TRBV7-6 | CASSAGTGGGNEQFF | TGTGCCAGCAGCGCCGGGACAGGGGGCGGCAATGAGCAGTTCTTC
NA | NA | TRBJ2-1 | TRBV28 | CASSPSWSDEQFF | TGTGCCAGCAGCCCCTCCTGGAGCGATGAGCAGTTCTTC
TRBD2 | few | TRBJ2-7 | TRBV20-1 | CSASGTSGPGQYF | TGCAGTGCTTCTGGGACTAGCGGGCCCGGGCAGTACTTC
TRBD1 | NA | TRBJ2-1 | TRBV6-2/TRBV6-3 | CASRGTGGSYNEQFF | TGTGCCAGCAGGGGGACAGGGGGTTCCTACAATGAGCAGTTCTTC
NA | NA | TRBJ1-6 | TRBV29-1 | CSVGWTDNSPLHF | TGCAGCGTTGGGTGGACCGATAATTCACCCCTCCACTTT
NA | NA | TRBJ2-2 | TRBV21-1 | CASSNLKVTNTGELFF | TGTGCCAGCAGCAATTTGAAGGTTACGAACACCGGGGAGCTGTTTTTT
NA | NA | TRBJ1-3 | TRBV11-2 | CASSPMDSGNTIYF | TGTGCCAGCAGCCCCATGGATTCTGGAAACACCATATATTTT
NA | few | TRBJ2-7 | TRBV6-5 | CASSYSVRASYEQYF | TGTGCCAGCAGTTACTCCGTCCGGGCCTCCTACGAGCAGTACTTC
NA | few | TRBJ2-1 | TRBV7-9 | CASSLALGGLYNEQFF | TGTGCCAGCAGCTTAGCGCTCGGGGGGCTGTACAATGAGCAGTTCTTC
TRBD1 | few | TRBJ2-7 | TRBV12-5 | CASGRDRADEQYF | TGTGCTAGTGGCCGGGACAGGGCGGACGAGCAGTACTTC
NA | many | TRBJ2-5 | TRBV29-1 | CSSIIQVLGETQYF | TGCAGCTCAATAATCCAGGTTCTAGGAGAGACCCAGTACTTC
NA | few | TRBJ1-6 | TRBV6-5 | CASSYSAGVNSPLHF | TGTGCCAGCAGTTACTCGGCAGGGGTAAATTCACCCCTCCACTTT
NA | NA | TRBJ1-2 | TRBV20-1 | CSATGQDYGYTF | TGCAGTGCTACCGGACAAGACTATGGCTACACCTTC
NA | NA | TRBJ1-1 | TRBV11-2 | CASSFVVTEAFF | TGTGCCAGCAGCTTCGTTGTCACTGAAGCTTTCTTT
TRBD1 | many | TRBJ2-7 | TRBV7-6 | CASSVGQSSYEQYF | TGTGCCAGCAGCGTGGGACAGAGCTCCTACGAGCAGTACTTC
NA | NA | TRBJ1-2 | TRBV4-3 | CASSQEPYYYGYTF | TGCGCCAGCAGCCAAGAACCCTATTACTATGGCTACACCTTC
NA | few | TRBJ1-1 | TRBV29-1 | CSVDPRDTEAFF | TGCAGCGTTGATCCCCGGGACACTGAAGCTTTCTTT
NA | few | TRBJ2-5 | TRBV10-1 | CASSEDRRETQYF | TGCGCCAGCAGTGAGGACAGGAGGGAGACCCAGTACTTC
NA | NA | TRBJ1-6 | TRBV3-1 | CASSQAPPGLNSPLHF | TGTGCCAGCAGCCAAGCCCCCCCAGGGCTCAATTCACCCCTCCACTTT
TRBD2 | few | TRBJ2-1 | TRBV12-3/TRBV12-4 | CASSLRLAEYNEQFF | TGTGCCAGCAGCCTAAGACTAGCGGAGTACAATGAGCAGTTCTTC
NA | few | TRBJ2-3 | TRBV5-1 | CASSLQAISTDTQYF | TGCGCCAGCAGCTTACAGGCGATTTCCACAGATACGCAGTATTTT
NA | many | TRBJ2-3 | TRBV7-2 | CASSLDPRTDTQYF | TGTGCCAGCAGCTTAGATCCCCGCACAGATACGCAGTATTTT
NA | NA | TRBJ1-3 | TRBV6-6 | CASRGYGQRDGNTIYF | TGTGCCAGCAGAGGATACGGCCAGCGGGATGGAAACACCATATATTTT
NA | many | TRBJ2-7 | TRBV7-9 | CASSQYGSSYEQYF | TGTGCCAGCAGCCAGTACGGGAGCTCCTACGAGCAGTACTTC
NA | NA | TRBJ2-1 | TRBV21-1 | CASSNQYNEQFF | TGTGCCAGCAGCAACCAATACAATGAGCAGTTCTTC
TRBD1 | few | TRBJ2-7 | TRBV27 | CASSYAGTGSYEQYF | TGTGCCAGCAGTTACGCCGGGACAGGGTCCTACGAGCAGTACTTC
NA | many | TRBJ2-1 | TRBV28 | CASSLEQPPREQFF | TGTGCCAGCAGTTTAGAGCAACCCCCCCGGGAGCAGTTCTTC
NA | many | TRBJ2-7 | TRBV10-1 | CASSESGGGHRYEQYF | TGCGCCAGCAGTGAGTCGGGCGGGGGACACCGCTACGAGCAGTACTTC
NA | NA | TRBJ2-2 | TRBV5-1 | CASSSGALANTGELFF | TGCGCCAGCAGCTCAGGGGCCCTCGCGAACACCGGGGAGCTGTTTTTT
TRBD1 | many | TRBJ1-2 | TRBV4-3 | CASSQGPDRAYGYTF | TGCGCCAGCAGCCAAGGTCCGGACAGGGCCTATGGCTACACCTTC
NA | NA | TRBJ2-1 | TRBV27 | CASSLGGYEQFF | TGTGCCAGCAGTTTAGGAGGGTATGAGCAGTTCTTC
NA | NA | TRBJ2-1 | TRBV18 | CASSPPARSGNEQFF | TGTGCCAGCTCCCCCCCGGCGAGAAGCGGTAATGAGCAGTTCTTC
TRBD1 | many | TRBJ1-2 | TRBV7-6 | CASSKQGALTALNYGYTF | TGTGCCAGCAGCAAACAGGGGGCCCTAACCGCCCTAAACTATGGCTACACCTTC
NA | many | TRBJ2-2 | TRBV12-3/TRBV12-4 | CASSLLDTGELFF | TGTGCCAGCAGTTTGCTAGACACCGGGGAGCTGTTTTTT
TRBD2 | many | TRBJ2-5 | TRBV12-3/TRBV12-4 | CASSLVLAGKQETQYF | TGTGCCAGCAGTTTAGTACTAGCGGGGAAACAAGAGACCCAGTACTTC
NA | NA | TRBJ2-3 | TRBV2 | CASSANRVDTQYF | TGTGCCAGCAGTGCGAATCGGGTAGATACGCAGTATTTT
NA | NA | TRBJ2-7 | TRBV28 | CASQRAYEQYF | TGTGCCAGCCAGCGGGCCTACGAGCAGTACTTC
NA | NA | TRBJ1-5 | TRBV12-3/TRBV12-4 | CASSFNGGGVQPQHF | TGTGCCAGCAGTTTTAACGGGGGTGGTGTTCAGCCCCAGCATTTT
NA | NA | TRBJ1-1 | TRBV6-5 | CASTNLRTGLAFF | TGTGCCAGCACAAACTTACGGACCGGACTAGCTTTCTTT
TRBD1 | many | TRBJ1-2 | TRBV20-1 | CSARDDRGGYTF | TGCAGTGCTAGAGACGACAGGGGTGGCTACACCTTC
NA | NA | TRBJ2-1 | TRBV19 | CASSIGRQLFSYNEQFF | TGTGCCAGTAGTATTGGACGCCAACTATTCTCCTACAATGAGCAGTTCTTC
NA | few | TRBJ1-3 | TRBV12-3/TRBV12-4 | CASSFQAGLSGNTIYF | TGTGCCAGCAGTTTCCAGGCAGGGCTCTCTGGAAACACCATATATTTT
NA | NA | TRBJ2-7 | TRBV29-1 | CSVDSGHLEQYF | TGCAGCGTTGACTCGGGACATCTCGAGCAGTACTTC
NA | NA | TRBJ1-2 | TRBV28 | CASSPPSHWDGYTF | TGTGCCAGCAGTCCGCCGAGCCACTGGGATGGCTACACCTTC
TRBD1 | few | TRBJ2-3 | TRBV6-5 | CASSYGQVKDTQYF | TGTGCCAGCAGCTACGGACAGGTGAAAGATACGCAGTATTTT
NA | many | TRBJ2-3 | TRBV20-1 | CSARDPPAQYF | TGCAGTGCTAGAGACCCCCCAGCGCAGTATTTT
NA | many | TRBJ2-1 | TRBV28 | CASFQDFKQFF | TGTGCCAGCTTTCAGGACTTTAAGCAGTTCTTC